The table lists the clone carrying this T cell receptor beta chain with many counts. The data were taken from a study of blood T cells in healthy people across ages. Trimming left V 0 bases short and J 8 bases short, with 8 bases between. There are 13 residues in the CDR3. Germline V CDR1 and CDR2: SGHRS, YFSETQ. Peripheral blood samples of roughly 10 milliliters were drawn from each donor. The authors ran a second PCR of about 6 to 12 cycles using a sample-barcoded 5' primer and a J-beta primer mix. The yield of each sample was at least 3 million CDR3-containing paired-end reads. TCRdb processed the 5' RACE reads anew with MiXCR; each CDR3 protein has one entry. This table has about 780,000 distinct CDR3 sequences, about 45% appearing once.

The chain joins TRBV5-1 to TRBJ2-2; no reliable D call. This sequence originates from a man aged 80 or over in good health. The sample taken for sequencing was blood. The CDR3 here is CASSLESMGELFF. DNA of the CDR3: TGCGCCAGCAGCTTGGAGTCCATGGGGGAGCTGTTTTTT.